This T cell receptor (beta chain) was captured in a study of early T cells in non-severe SARS-CoV-2 infection. The germline V gene has CDR1 SGHRS and CDR2 YFSETQ. J gave up 0 bases and V 3 bases, and 5 bases lay outside the gene matches. The CDR3 loop spans 15 amino acids. This clonotype was picked up many times. Via MiXCR, TCRdb re-called the 5' RACE reads, giving one row per CDR3 protein. This sample carries roughly 29,000 distinct CDR3 sequences, roughly 4.5% of them seen once, and the ten largest clones take around 6.3%. J is TRBJ1-1 and V is TRBV5-1, with 7 bases fitting TRBD1. The sequence derives from an adult who was a healthcare worker with PCR-confirmed SARS-CoV-2 infection or an uninfected control (not recorded which). The sample was whole blood. The CDR3 DNA sequence: TGCGCCAGCAGCTCGGGGACAGTAATGAACACTGAAGCTTTCTTT. Protein sequence: CASSSGTVMNTEAFF.